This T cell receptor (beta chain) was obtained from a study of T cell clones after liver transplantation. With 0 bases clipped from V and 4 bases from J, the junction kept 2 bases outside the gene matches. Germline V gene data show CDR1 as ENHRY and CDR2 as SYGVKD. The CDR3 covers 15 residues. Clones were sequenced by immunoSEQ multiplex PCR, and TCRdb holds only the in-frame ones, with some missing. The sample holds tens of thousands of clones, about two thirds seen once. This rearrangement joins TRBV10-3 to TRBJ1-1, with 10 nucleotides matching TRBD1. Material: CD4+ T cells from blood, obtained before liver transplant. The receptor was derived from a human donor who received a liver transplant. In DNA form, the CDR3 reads TGTGCCATCAGTGAGTCGTGGACAGGGGGCACTGAAGCTTTCTTT. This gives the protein CAISESWTGGTEAFF.